These 25 T cell receptor beta chains share one sample of origin, sequenced in a study of OX40 agonist ivuxolimab in advanced cancers. The method behind the library was the immunoSEQ multiplex PCR assay. The immuneACCESS repertoire file appears here via TCRdb, limited to in-frame rearrangements. These files lack a portion of the clones; in checked studies, under half of the deficit traces to unresolved V genes, and the cause of the others is not known. The table for this sample lists more than 85,000 clones; 91% of them were counted only once. The top ten constitute 0.31% of the sample. The sequencing used CD4+ or CD8+ T cells sorted from blood, collected in a trial of the OX40 agonist ivuxolimab. The receptors here all came from an adult with an advanced solid tumor such as melanoma, head and neck, liver or kidney cancer.

This chain uses TRBV27 with TRBJ2-2; D is possibly TRBD2 (6 bases). The CDR3 covers 14 residues. Germline V CDR1 and CDR2: MNHEY, SMNVEV (reference sequence). The V gene lost 5 bases and the J gene lost 5 bases, with 12 bases spanning the gap. The CDR3 spells CASSPGLRTGELFF. CDR3 DNA: TGTGCCAGCAGTCCGGGACTTAGGACCGGGGAGCTGTTTTTT.

The chain employs TRBV7-3 and TRBJ1-3; D call uncertain. Germline-derived CDR1 and CDR2 are SGHTA and FQGTGA. The CDR3 totals 15 residues. With 7 bases removed from V and 0 bases from J, the gap between germline ends came to 13 bases. The CDR3 spells CASTPKFDSGNTIYF. The CDR3 DNA reads TGTGCCAGCACCCCGAAATTCGACTCTGGAAACACCATATATTTT.

The chain is built from TRBV7-7 and TRBJ2-2; 7 positions agree with TRBD2. V lost 6 bases and J lost 5; bases outside the gene matches: 3. This CDR3 is built from 13 residues. The germline CDR1 and CDR2 sequences are SSHAT and FNYEAQ (reference sequence). The chain's CDR3 is CASRAGETGELFF. CDR3 DNA: TGTGCCAGCAGGGCGGGGGAAACCGGGGAGCTGTTTTTT.

To note about this clone: This specimen includes other DNA sequences encoding the same CDR3. The V call is TRBV11-3, the J call TRBJ2-7; D is unclear. The V gene lost 3 bases and the J gene lost 3 bases, with 9 bases spanning the gap. Germline V CDR1 and CDR2: SGHNT, YENEEA. CDR3 length: 13 amino acids. The CDR3 spells CASSFSVGYEQYF. In DNA form, the CDR3 reads TGTGCCAGCAGCTTCAGCGTCGGCTACGAGCAGTACTTC.

This sequence joins TRBV20-1 and TRBJ2-5; no reliable D call. Trimming stripped 5 bases from V and 5 bases from J, with 9 bases between. The CDR3 consists of 11 residues. The V gene's germline CDR1 is DFQATT and CDR2 SNEGSKA (reference sequence). The CDR3 loop is CSAPRIETQYF. The CDR3 DNA is TGCAGTGCTCCCAGGATTGAGACCCAGTACTTC.

This rearrangement joins TRBV7-2 to TRBJ2-5; 7 bases are a match to TRBD2. Judging by the DNA end, TRBJ2-7 fits better; the J call may be wrong. Germline V gene data show CDR1 as SGHTA and CDR2 as FQGNSA. The CDR3 sequence is 15 residues long. This CDR3 is CASRNLGGSHYEQYF. The CDR3 region has the DNA TGTGCCAGCAGGAACCTCGGCGGGAGTCACTACGAGCAGTACTTC.

The rearrangement uses TRBV9 and TRBJ2-1, with D possibly being TRBD2 (6 bases). Germline values: CDR1 SGDLS, CDR2 YYNGEE. This CDR3 region has 16 residues. V was pared by 0 bases and J by 4 bases, with 14 bases between. The chain's CDR3 is CASSVDPTSYYNEQFF. The CDR3 DNA reads as TGTGCCAGCAGCGTAGACCCCACTAGCTATTACAATGAGCAGTTCTTC.

The chain combines TRBV18 with TRBJ2-5, with a tentative D call TRBD1 (6 bases). This CDR3 is built from 15 residues. V gave up 3 bases and J gave up 0 bases, with 11 bases separating them. Germline CDR1 and CDR2: KGHSH and LQKENI. CDR3 nucleotide sequence: TGTGCCAGCTCACCGGATAGGGGGTACCAAGAGACCCAGTACTTC. It codes for CASSPDRGYQETQYF.

The chain couples TRBV7-6 to TRBJ1-1, with a possible D match to TRBD1 (6 bases). Germline V gives CDR1 SGHVS, CDR2 FNYEAQ. This CDR3 is built from 14 residues. Trimming took 5 bases from V and 4 from J, leaving 14 bases between them. DNA for the CDR3: TGTGCCAGCAGCCAAAGACAGGTAGTCACTGAAGCTTTCTTT. It is translated as CASSQRQVVTEAFF.

The chain carries TRBV21-1 and TRBJ1-5; TRBD1 is the table's D call and was not checked against the DNA. TRBV21-1 is assigned pseudogene status. The length of the CDR3 is 18 residues. CDR3 sequence (DNA): TGTGCCAGCAGCAAAGGGACAGGGAGTCCATATAGCAATCAGCCCCAGCATTTT. This encodes CASSKGTGSPYSNQPQHF.

The rearrangement links TRBV10-2 to TRBJ2-3; TRBD1 might be the D (5 bases). Trimming removed 7 bases from V and 2 bases from J, with 16 bases in between. CDR1 and CDR2 (germline): WSHSY, SAAADI. The CDR3 contains 15 residues. CDR3 region: CASTSNRRLTDTQYF. The CDR3, as DNA: TGCGCCAGCACGTCTAACAGGAGACTCACAGATACGCAGTATTTT.

V usage is TRBV11-3 and J usage is TRBJ2-1; D is undetermined. V dropped 3 bases and J dropped 5 bases, with 14 bases sitting between them. CDR1 and CDR2 from the germline V gene are SGHNT and YENEEA. This CDR3 is 15 amino acids long. CDR3 sequence reads: CASSFQSAPNNEQFF. As DNA, the CDR3 is TGTGCCAGCAGCTTCCAATCAGCGCCTAACAATGAGCAGTTCTTC.

Regarding this clone: Mismatch with germline at one junction end may stem from a read error. The chain uses TRBV10-1 and TRBJ1-5, with D uncertain. This CDR3 has 11 residues. Per germline, CDR1 WNHNN and CDR2 SYGVQD (reference sequence). The CDR3 DNA reads as TGCGCCAGCAGTCGTCGATTATATGGGGATTTT. Translated, it gives CASSRRLYGDF.

The rearrangement links TRBV18 to TRBJ1-3; D gene ambiguous. CDR1 KGHSH and CDR2 LQKENI come from the germline V gene. This CDR3 contains 13 residues. Trimming shortened V by 6 bases and J by 3 bases, and 9 bases separated the two germline ends. This CDR3 is CASSSELGNTIYF. The CDR3 region has the DNA TGTGCCAGCTCGTCGGAGCTTGGAAACACCATATATTTT.

The chain employs TRBV28 and TRBJ2-7; D uncertain. CDR1 and CDR2 (germline): MDHEN, SYDVKM. Deletions cut 2 bases from V and 2 bases from J, with 10 bases between. The CDR3 covers 14 residues. This CDR3 is CASSLQVWAYEQYF. The CDR3 DNA reads as TGTGCCAGCAGTTTACAGGTTTGGGCCTACGAGCAGTACTTC.

V gene TRBV11-3 combines with J gene TRBJ1-1; a weak D match, TRBD1 (6 bases). CDR3 length equals 14 residues. V was cut by 0 bases and J by 3 bases, with 8 bases left in between. Germline-derived CDR1 and CDR2 are SGHNT and YENEEA. The CDR3 nucleotides read TGTGCCAGCAGCTTAGATTCAGGGGACACTGAAGCTTTCTTT. Its translation is CASSLDSGDTEAFF.

This chain connects TRBV7-8 to TRBJ2-7, with D unclear. The germline CDR1 and CDR2 sequences are SGHVS and FQNEAQ. This CDR3 region has 13 residues. V lost 4 bases and J lost 0, with 7 bases in between. CDR3 coding DNA: TGTGCCAGCAGCTCGGCCCTCTCCTACGAGCAGTACTTC. Its protein product is CASSSALSYEQYF.

The genes are TRBV7-2 and TRBJ2-3; 7 positions agree with TRBD2. Germline CDR1 SGHTA, CDR2 FQGNSA. The CDR3 contains 16 residues. V gave up 1 base and J gave up 8 bases; unmatched junction bases: 12. CDR3 amino acids: CASSLGGSQQGVTQYF. The CDR3 DNA follows: TGTGCCAGCAGCTTAGGCGGGAGCCAACAAGGGGTTACGCAGTATTTT. Combining the CDR3 with reference TRBV7-2 and TRBJ2-3 gives the whole variable domain GAGVSQSPSNKVTEKGKDVELRCDPISGHTALYWYRQSLGQGLEFLIYFQGNSAPDKSGLPSDRFSAERTGGSVSTLTIQRTQQEDSAVYLCASSLGGSQQGVTQYFGPGTRLTVL.

The chain is built from TRBV7-2 and TRBJ2-7, with no clear D. The CDR3 totals 15 residues. Germline V gene lookup returns CDR1 SGHTA and CDR2 FQGNSA. V dropped 1 base and J dropped 0 bases, with 10 bases sitting between them. The CDR3 reads CASSLGIGSSYEQYF. As DNA, the CDR3 is TGTGCCAGCAGCTTAGGTATCGGCTCCTCCTACGAGCAGTACTTC.

V and J are TRBV7-9 and TRBJ2-7; TRBD1 is a possible D gene (6 bases). The CDR3 runs 16 residues. Germline V gives CDR1 SEHNR, CDR2 FQNEAQ (reference sequence). V dropped 3 bases and J dropped 0 bases, with 15 bases sitting between them. The CDR3 coding sequence is TGTGCCAGCAGCTTGGTGGGGACAAGGAGCTCCTACGAGCAGTACTTC. It translates to CASSLVGTRSSYEQYF.

The V call is TRBV28, the J call TRBJ1-2, with TRBD1 matching over 8 bases. CDR1 MDHEN and CDR2 SYDVKM come from the germline V gene. Trimming removed 6 bases from V and 2 bases from J; junction bases left unmatched: 8. The length of the CDR3 is 15 residues. CDR3 nucleotide sequence: TGTGCCAGCAGCTACACAGGGACAGGAAACTATGGCTACACCTTC. It specifies CASSYTGTGNYGYTF.

This chain joins TRBV29-1 and TRBJ2-7; D possibly corresponds to TRBD1 (6 bases). The CDR3 contains 12 residues. Trimming removed 4 bases at V and 5 bases at J, with 12 bases between. Looked up from germline, CDR1 is SQVTM and CDR2 is ANQGSEA. The DNA for the CDR3 is TGCAGCGTTGGGACAGTAATCGACGAGCAGTACTTC. Its translation is CSVGTVIDEQYF.

This sequence joins TRBV11-1 and TRBJ2-5, with 8 bases identical to TRBD2. V dropped 5 bases and J dropped 5; count of bases not matched to a gene: 10. This CDR3 has 15 amino acids. Germline V gives CDR1 SGHAT, CDR2 FQDESV (reference sequence). DNA for the CDR3: TGTGCCAGCAGCGGACGGGAGGGGACTAGGGAGACCCAGTACTTC. Amino acid sequence: CASSGREGTRETQYF.

The chain recombines TRBV28 with TRBJ2-5; D might be TRBD2 (5 bases). CDR1 is MDHEN and CDR2 is SYDVKM in the germline V gene. The CDR3 covers 14 residues. Deletions cut 2 bases from V and 1 base from J, with 8 bases between. The CDR3 DNA is TGTGCCAGCAGTTTAGGAGGAGCCCAAGAGACCCAGTACTTC. Protein product: CASSLGGAQETQYF.

CDR3 loop: CASSRRETYNEQFF. For the CDR3, the DNA is TGTGCCAGCAGTAGGCGGGAAACCTACAATGAGCAGTTCTTC. The chain recombines TRBV2 with TRBJ2-1, with D tentatively TRBD2 (6 bases). The CDR3 covers 14 residues. CDR1 and CDR2 (germline): SNHLY, FYNNEI. V lost 5 bases and J 2 bases, leaving 10 bases between the germline ends.